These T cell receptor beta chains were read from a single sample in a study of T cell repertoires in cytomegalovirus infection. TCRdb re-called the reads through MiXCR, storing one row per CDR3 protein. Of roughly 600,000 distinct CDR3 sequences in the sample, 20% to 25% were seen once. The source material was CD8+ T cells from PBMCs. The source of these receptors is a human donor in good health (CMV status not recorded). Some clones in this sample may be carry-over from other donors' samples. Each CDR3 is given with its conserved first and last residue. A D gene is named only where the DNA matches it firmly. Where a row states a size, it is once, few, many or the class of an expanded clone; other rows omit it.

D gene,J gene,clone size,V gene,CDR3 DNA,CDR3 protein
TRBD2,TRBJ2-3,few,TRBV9,TGTGCCAGCAGCGTAGAGGCGGGGGGCGGCACAGATACGCAGTATTTT,CASSVEAGGGTDTQYF
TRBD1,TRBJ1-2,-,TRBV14,TGTGCCAGCAGCAACTCGGACAGGGGAACAAGATATGGCTACACCTTC,CASSNSDRGTRYGYTF
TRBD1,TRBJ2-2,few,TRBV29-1,TGCAGCGTTGATGATGCAACGGGTGGACAGGGGGAAAAGAACGGGGAGCTGTTTTTT,CSVDDATGGQGEKNGELFF
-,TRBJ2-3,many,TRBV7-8,TGTGCCAGCACCGGGGGCGAAATTCGCACAGATACGCAGTATTTT,CASTGGEIRTDTQYF
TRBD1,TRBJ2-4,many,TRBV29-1,TGCAGCGTTAGGACAGGACTAGCCAAAAACATTCAGTACTTC,CSVRTGLAKNIQYF
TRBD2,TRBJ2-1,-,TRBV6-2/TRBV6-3,TGTGCCAGCAGTAGTCTAGCGGGGGGGCGCGATGAGCAGTTCTTC,CASSSLAGGRDEQFF
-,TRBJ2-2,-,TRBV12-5,TGTGCTAGTGGTGACGACATCGACCAGAACACCGGGGAGCTGTTTTTT,CASGDDIDQNTGELFF
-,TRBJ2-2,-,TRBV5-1,TGCGCCAGCAGCGGAACCGGGCCCATCACCGGGGAGCTGTTTTTT,CASSGTGPITGELFF
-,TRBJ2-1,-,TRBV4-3,TGCGCCAGCAGCCAGACGGGGGCCGTCAATGAGCAGTTCTTC,CASSQTGAVNEQFF
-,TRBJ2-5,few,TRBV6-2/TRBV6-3,TGTGCCAGCAGTTCGGACAGCGAAGAGACCCAGTACTTC,CASSSDSEETQYF
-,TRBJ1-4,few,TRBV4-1,TGCGCCAGCAGCCAAGCCTCTCCGGGACGGTATAATGAAAAACTGTTTTTT,CASSQASPGRYNEKLFF
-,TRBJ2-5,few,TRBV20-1,TGCAGTGCTGGGCCCTACCATGGACTCGGACAAGAGACCCAGTACTTC,CSAGPYHGLGQETQYF
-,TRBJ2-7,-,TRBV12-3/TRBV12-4,TGTGCCAGCGTGGGGGGTGAGGGGTCCTACGAGCAGTACTTC,CASVGGEGSYEQYF
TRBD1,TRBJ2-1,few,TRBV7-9,TGTGCCAGCAGCCGGACAGGGGGCATTTACAATGAGCAGTTCTTC,CASSRTGGIYNEQFF
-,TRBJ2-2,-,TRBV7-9,TGTGCCAGCAGCTTCCCGGCGCGACAGGCCAACACCGGGGAGCTGTTTTTT,CASSFPARQANTGELFF
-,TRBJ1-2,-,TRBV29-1,TGCAGCGTTGAAGTGTCAACTAACTATGGCTACACCTTC,CSVEVSTNYGYTF
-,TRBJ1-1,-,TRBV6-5,TGTGCCAGCAGTTACGGGAGACAATGGCTGGCGAACACTGAAGCTTTCTTT,CASSYGRQWLANTEAFF
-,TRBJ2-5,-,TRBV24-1,TGTGCCACCAGTGATTCGCCCCGACCCTGGGAGACCCAGTACTTC,CATSDSPRPWETQYF
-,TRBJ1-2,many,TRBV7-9,TGTGCCAGCAGCTTAGCGCCCAAGGACTATGGCTACACCTTC,CASSLAPKDYGYTF
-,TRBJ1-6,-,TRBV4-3,TGCGCCAGCAGCCAAGATCGATGGGGATCCCTCCACTTT,CASSQDRWGSLHF
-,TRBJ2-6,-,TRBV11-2,TGTGCCAGCAGCTTAGACCCTCCTACAGTAGCTGGGGCCAACGCCCTGACTTTC,CASSLDPPTVAGANALTF
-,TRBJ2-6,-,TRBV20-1,TGCAGTGCTTCAGGGGTTGTCGGATCTGGGGCCAACGTCCTGACTTTC,CSASGVVGSGANVLTF
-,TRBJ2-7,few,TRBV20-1,TGCAGTGCTAGAGATCGAGGCTACGAGCAGTACTTC,CSARDRGYEQYF
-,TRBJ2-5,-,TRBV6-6,TGTGCCAGCAGTTACTCGGGGCTTACCCATGGGACCCAGTACTTC,CASSYSGLTHGTQYF
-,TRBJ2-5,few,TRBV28,TGTGCCAGCAGTCTTGGGGTTCAGTACCAAGAGACCCAGTACTTC,CASSLGVQYQETQYF
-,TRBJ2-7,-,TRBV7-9,TGTGCCAGCAGCTTAGGTGGGGGCATTGCTTACTACGAGCAGTACTTC,CASSLGGGIAYYEQYF
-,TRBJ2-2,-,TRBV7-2,TGTGCCAGCAGCTTAGTGGGGACCGGGGAGCCGTTTTTT,CASSLVGTGEPFF
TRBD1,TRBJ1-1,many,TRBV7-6,TGTGCCAGCAGCTTACTGGGACAGGGATTTGAAGCTTTCTTT,CASSLLGQGFEAFF
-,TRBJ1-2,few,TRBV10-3,TGTGCCATCAGTGAGTGGGAAGCAGAAGTCTATGGCTACACCTTC,CAISEWEAEVYGYTF
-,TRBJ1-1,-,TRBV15,TGTGCCACCAGCGGAGGACTGGGCCCAATGAACACTGAAGCTTTCTTT,CATSGGLGPMNTEAFF
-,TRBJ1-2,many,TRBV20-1,TGCAGTGCTAGAGATAGGCCTTCGGCTAACTATGGCTACACCTTC,CSARDRPSANYGYTF
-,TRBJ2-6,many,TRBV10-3,TGTGCCATCACCACCACAATAATACAGGGAGAAAGGGCTGGGGCCAACGTCCTGACTTTC,CAITTTIIQGERAGANVLTF
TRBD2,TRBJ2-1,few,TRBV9,TGTGCCAGCAGCTTAGGGACTATTTACAATGAGCAGTTCTTC,CASSLGTIYNEQFF
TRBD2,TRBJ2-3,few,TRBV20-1,TGCAGTGCTAGAGATGGGGCTAGCGGGGATTACACAGATACGCAGTATTTT,CSARDGASGDYTDTQYF
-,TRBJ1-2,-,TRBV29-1,TGCAGCGTTGATTCGGGGGTTTATGGCTACACCTTC,CSVDSGVYGYTF
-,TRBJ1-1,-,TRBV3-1,TGTGCCAGCAGCCAATCGAACAGGGATGAAGCTTTCTTT,CASSQSNRDEAFF
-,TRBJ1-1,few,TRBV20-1,TGCAGTGCTTTACACCTGAACACTGAAGCTTTCTTT,CSALHLNTEAFF
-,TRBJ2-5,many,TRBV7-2,TGTGCCAGCAGCTTTAGTGAAGAGACCCAGTACTTC,CASSFSEETQYF
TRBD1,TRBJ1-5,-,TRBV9,TGTGCCAGCAGCGTAGCTGGGACAGGGAATCAGCCCCAGCATTTT,CASSVAGTGNQPQHF
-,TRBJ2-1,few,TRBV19,TGTGCCAGTAGTGTGTATCACGGACACAATGAGCAGTTCTTC,CASSVYHGHNEQFF
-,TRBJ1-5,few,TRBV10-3,TGTGCCACCGCAGATCCGCGGCCCCAGCATTTT,CATADPRPQHF
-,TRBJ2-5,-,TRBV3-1,TGTGCCAGCAGCCAAGATTGGGGGCAAGAGACCCAGTACTTC,CASSQDWGQETQYF
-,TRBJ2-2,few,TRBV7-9,TGTGCCAGCAGCTCCACGCTAATGGCCGGGGAGCTGTTTTTT,CASSSTLMAGELFF
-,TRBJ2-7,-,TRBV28,TGTGCCAGCAGTACACAAATTGACTCCCCCTACGAGCAGTACTTC,CASSTQIDSPYEQYF
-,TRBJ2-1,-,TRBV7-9,TGTGCCAGTAGGGGACACGGAGACATCACTCATGAGCAGTTCTTC,CASRGHGDITHEQFF
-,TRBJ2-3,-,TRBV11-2,TGTGCCAGCAGCTTTTTCGGTATCAGTCATACAGATACGCAGTATTTT,CASSFFGISHTDTQYF
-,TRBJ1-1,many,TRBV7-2,TGTGCCAGCAGCAAAGTCTTGAACACTGAAGCTTTCTTT,CASSKVLNTEAFF
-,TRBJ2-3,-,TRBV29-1,TGCAGCGTTGAAGGGGGCGGGGGCCCCACAGATACGCAGTATTTT,CSVEGGGGPTDTQYF
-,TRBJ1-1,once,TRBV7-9,TGTGCCAGCAGCTCCATGGCGACTGAAGCTTTCTTT,CASSSMATEAFF
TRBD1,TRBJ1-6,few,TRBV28,TGTGCCAGCAGTGTGACAGGGGCGGGGTCACCCCTCCACTTT,CASSVTGAGSPLHF
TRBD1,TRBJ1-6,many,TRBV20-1,TGCAGTGCTAGAAAGCCGGGACAGGGGCGAAGCTCCTATAATTCACCCCTCCACTTT,CSARKPGQGRSSYNSPLHF
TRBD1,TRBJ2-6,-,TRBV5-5,TGTGCCAGCAGACCGGCCGGGACAGGGGCGTCTGGGGCCAACGTCCTGACTTTC,CASRPAGTGASGANVLTF
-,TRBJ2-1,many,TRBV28,TGTGCCAGCAGTTTAGCGGGGTTTAATGAGCAGTTCTTC,CASSLAGFNEQFF
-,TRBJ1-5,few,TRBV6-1,TGTGCCAGCAGACCGGGACGGGATCAGCCCCAGCATTTT,CASRPGRDQPQHF
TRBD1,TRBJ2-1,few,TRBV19,TGTGCCAGTGGGACAGGGGGGGGATGGAACAATGAGCAGTTCTTC,CASGTGGGWNNEQFF
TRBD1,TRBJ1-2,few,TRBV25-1,TGTGCCACGAGGGGGCCCTATGGCTACACCTTC,CATRGPYGYTF